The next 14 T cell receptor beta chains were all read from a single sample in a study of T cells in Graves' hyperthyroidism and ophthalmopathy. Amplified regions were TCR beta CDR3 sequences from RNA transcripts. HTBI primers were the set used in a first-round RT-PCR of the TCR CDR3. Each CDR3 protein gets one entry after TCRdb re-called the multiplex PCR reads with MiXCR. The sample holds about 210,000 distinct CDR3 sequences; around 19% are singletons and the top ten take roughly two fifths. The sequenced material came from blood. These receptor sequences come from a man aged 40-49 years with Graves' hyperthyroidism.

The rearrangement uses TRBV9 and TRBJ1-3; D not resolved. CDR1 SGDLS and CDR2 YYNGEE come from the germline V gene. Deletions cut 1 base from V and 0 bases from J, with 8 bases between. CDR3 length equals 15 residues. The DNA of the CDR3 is TGTGCCAGCAGCGTACAAGACCTCTCTGGAAACACCATATATTTT. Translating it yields CASSVQDLSGNTIYF. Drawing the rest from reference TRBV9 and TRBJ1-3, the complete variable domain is DSGVTQTPKHLITATGQRVTLRCSPRSGDLSVYWYQQSLDQGLQFLIQYYNGEERAKGNILERFSAQQFPDLHSELNLSSLELGDSALYFCASSVQDLSGNTIYFGEGSWLTVV.

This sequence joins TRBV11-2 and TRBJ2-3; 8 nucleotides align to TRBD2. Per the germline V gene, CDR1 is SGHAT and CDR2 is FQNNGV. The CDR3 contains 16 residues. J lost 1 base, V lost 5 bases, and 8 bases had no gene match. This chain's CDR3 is CASSPGGSGGTDTQYF. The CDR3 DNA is TGTGCCAGCAGCCCCGGGGGTAGCGGGGGCACAGATACGCAGTATTTT.

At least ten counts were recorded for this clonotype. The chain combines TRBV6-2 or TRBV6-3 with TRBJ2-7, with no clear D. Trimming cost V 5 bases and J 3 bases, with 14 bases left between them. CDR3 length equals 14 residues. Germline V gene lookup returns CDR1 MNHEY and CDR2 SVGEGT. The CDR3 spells CASSILPGFYEQYF. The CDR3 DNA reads TGTGCCAGCAGTATCCTTCCGGGCTTCTACGAGCAGTACTTC.

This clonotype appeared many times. CDR3 region: CASSLLQGGTEAFF. DNA of the CDR3: TGTGCCAGCAGCTTACTCCAGGGGGGCACTGAAGCTTTCTTT. The chain combines TRBV13 with TRBJ1-1, with 7 nucleotides matching TRBD1. CDR3 size: 14 residues. With 2 bases clipped from V and 4 bases from J, the junction kept 4 bases outside the gene matches. Germline V lookup: CDR1 PRHDT, CDR2 FYEKMQ (reference sequence).

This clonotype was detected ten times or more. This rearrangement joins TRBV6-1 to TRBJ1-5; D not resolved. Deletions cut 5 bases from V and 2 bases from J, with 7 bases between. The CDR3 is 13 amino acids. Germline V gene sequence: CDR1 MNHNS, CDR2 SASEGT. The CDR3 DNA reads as TGTGCCAGCAGTTACGCCGGCAATCAGCCCCAGCATTTT. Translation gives CASSYAGNQPQHF.

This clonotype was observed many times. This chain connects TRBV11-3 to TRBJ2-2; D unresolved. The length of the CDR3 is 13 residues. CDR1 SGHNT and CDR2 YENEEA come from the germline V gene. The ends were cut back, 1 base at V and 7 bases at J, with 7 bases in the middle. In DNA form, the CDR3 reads TGTGCCAGCAGCTTAGTTGCGCGCGGGGAGCTGTTTTTT. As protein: CASSLVARGELFF.

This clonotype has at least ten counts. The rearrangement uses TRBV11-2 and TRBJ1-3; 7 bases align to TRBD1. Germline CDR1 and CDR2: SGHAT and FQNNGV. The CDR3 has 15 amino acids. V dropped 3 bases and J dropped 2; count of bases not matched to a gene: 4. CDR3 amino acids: CASSFRQGAGNTIYF. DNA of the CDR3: TGTGCCAGCAGCTTTCGACAGGGTGCTGGAAACACCATATATTTT.

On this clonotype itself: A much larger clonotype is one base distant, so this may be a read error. CDR3 sequence (DNA): TGTGCCACCAGCAGAGAGCTCCGGGCGGTACCAGATACGCAGTATTTT. Translating it yields CATSRELRAVPDTQYF. V gene TRBV15 combines with J gene TRBJ2-3; D ambiguous. From germline, CDR1 is LNHNV and CDR2 YYDKDF (reference sequence). V lost 0 bases, J lost 4 bases, and 14 bases lay in between. The CDR3 is 16 residues long.

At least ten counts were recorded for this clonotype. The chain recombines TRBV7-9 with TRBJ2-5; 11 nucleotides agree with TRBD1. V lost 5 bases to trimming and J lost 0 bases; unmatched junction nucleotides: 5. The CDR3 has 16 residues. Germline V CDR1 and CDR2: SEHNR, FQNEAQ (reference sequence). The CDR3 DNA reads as TGTGCCAGCAGCCACGGGACAGGGGGTAACCAAGAGACCCAGTACTTC. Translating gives CASSHGTGGNQETQYF.

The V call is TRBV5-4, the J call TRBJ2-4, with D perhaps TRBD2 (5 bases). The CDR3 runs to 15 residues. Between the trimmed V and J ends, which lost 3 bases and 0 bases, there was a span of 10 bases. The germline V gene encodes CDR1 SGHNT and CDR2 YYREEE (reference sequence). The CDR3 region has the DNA TGTGCCAGCAGCTCGGGGTGGGGAGCCAAAAACATTCAGTACTTC. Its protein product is CASSSGWGAKNIQYF.

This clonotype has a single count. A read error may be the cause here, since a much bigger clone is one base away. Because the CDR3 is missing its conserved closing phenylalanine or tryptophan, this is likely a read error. CDR3 sequence (DNA): TGTGCCTGGGAAGGACTAGCGGGGGCCTCCTACAATGAGCAGTTCTCC. Residues: CAWEGLAGASYNEQFS. The chain recombines TRBV30 with TRBJ2-1, with 13 bases identical to TRBD2. The CDR3 spans 16 residues. V shed 5 bases, J shed 0 bases, and the junction held 4 bases outside the gene matches. Germline V CDR1 and CDR2: GTSNPN, SVGIG (reference sequence).

This CDR3 reads CASSVGQGGIYEQYF. The CDR3 region has the DNA TGTGCCAGCAGCGTTGGACAGGGCGGGATCTACGAGCAGTACTTC. The V gene is TRBV9, the J gene TRBJ2-7; 8 bases match TRBD1. This CDR3 contains 15 residues. After removal of 2 bases from V and 3 bases from J, the junction contained 7 bases not matched to a gene. Germline V CDR1 and CDR2: SGDLS, YYNGEE.

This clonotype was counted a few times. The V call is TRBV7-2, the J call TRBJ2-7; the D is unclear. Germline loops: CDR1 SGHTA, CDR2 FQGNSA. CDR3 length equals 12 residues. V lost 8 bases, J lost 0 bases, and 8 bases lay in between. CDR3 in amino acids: CASDRVSYEQYF. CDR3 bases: TGTGCCAGCGATAGGGTCTCCTACGAGCAGTACTTC.

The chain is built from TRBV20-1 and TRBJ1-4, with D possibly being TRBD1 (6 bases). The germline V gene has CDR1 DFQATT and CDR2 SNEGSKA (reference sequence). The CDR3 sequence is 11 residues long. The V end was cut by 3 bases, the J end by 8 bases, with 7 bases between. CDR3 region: CSASQGEKLFF. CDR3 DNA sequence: TGCAGTGCTAGTCAGGGGGAAAAACTGTTTTTT.